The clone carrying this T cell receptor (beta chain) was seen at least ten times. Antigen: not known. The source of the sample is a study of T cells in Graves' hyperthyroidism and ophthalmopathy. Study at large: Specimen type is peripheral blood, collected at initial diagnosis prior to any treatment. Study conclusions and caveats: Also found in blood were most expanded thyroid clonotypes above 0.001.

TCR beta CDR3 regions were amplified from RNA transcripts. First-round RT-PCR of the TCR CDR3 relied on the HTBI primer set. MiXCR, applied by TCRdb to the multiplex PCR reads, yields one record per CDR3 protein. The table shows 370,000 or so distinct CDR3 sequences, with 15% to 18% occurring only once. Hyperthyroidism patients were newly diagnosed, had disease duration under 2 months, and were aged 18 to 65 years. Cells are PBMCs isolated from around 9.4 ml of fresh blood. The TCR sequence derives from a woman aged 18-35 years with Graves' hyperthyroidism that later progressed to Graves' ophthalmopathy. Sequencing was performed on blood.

Here the CDR3 reads CASRQGQVPDTQYF. The DNA for the CDR3 is TGTGCCAGCAGGCAGGGACAGGTTCCAGATACGCAGTATTTT. V gene TRBV2 combines with J gene TRBJ2-3, with 8 nucleotides matching TRBD1. The CDR3 runs 14 residues. V trimming: 6 bases; J trimming: 4 bases; junction bases outside the gene matches: 6. Germline V gene lookup returns CDR1 SNHLY and CDR2 FYNNEI. The entire variable domain, with the rest obtained from reference TRBV2 and TRBJ2-3, is as follows: EPEVTQTPSHQVTQMGQEVILRCVPISNHLYFYWYRQILGQKVEFLVSFYNNEISEKSEIFDDQFSVERPDGSNFTLKIRSTKLEDSAMYFCASRQGQVPDTQYFGPGTRLTVL.